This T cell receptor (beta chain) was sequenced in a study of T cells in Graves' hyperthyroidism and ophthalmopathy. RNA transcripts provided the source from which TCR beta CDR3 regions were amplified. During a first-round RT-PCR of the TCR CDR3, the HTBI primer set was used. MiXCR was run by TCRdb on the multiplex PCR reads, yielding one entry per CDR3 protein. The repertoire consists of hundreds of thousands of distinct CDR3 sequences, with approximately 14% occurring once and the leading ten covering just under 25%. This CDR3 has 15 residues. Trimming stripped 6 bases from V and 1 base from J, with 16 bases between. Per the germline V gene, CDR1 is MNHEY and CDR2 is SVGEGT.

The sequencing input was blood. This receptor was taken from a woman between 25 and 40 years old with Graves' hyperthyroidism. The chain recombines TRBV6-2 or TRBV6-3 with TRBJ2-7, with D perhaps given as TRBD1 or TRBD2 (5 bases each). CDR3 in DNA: TGTGCCAGCAGCGACGGGACGGGATTGTCCTACGAGCAGTACTTC. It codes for CASSDGTGLSYEQYF.